Listed below are T cell receptor beta chains from one sample, sequenced in a study of cytomegalovirus exposure and HLA in healthy donors. Profiling relied on immunoSEQ multiplex PCR, and the TCRdb table lists in-frame clones only, not all of them. The data hold approximately 190,000 clones, with more than 75% observed a single time. The sequenced sample was PBMCs. The source is a woman aged 45-65 years in good health and CMV-seropositive. CDR3s include the opening cysteine and the closing phenylalanine or tryptophan. D genes are given only for firm matches. The listing skips clone size in some rows; elsewhere it reads once, few, many or a size class.

.	TRBD1	TRBV10-3	TRBJ2-7	CAISEAGQGSSYEQYF	TGTGCCATCAGTGAGGCGGGACAGGGGAGCTCCTACGAGCAGTACTTC
.	TRBD2	TRBV19	TRBJ2-1	CATLDSGGKINEQFF	TGTGCCACTCTTGATAGCGGGGGGAAGATTAATGAGCAGTTCTTC
.	.	TRBV7-9	TRBJ1-3	CASSSQGSGNTIYF	TGTGCCAGCAGCTCCCAGGGTAGTGGAAACACCATATATTTT
.	.	TRBV18	TRBJ2-5	CASSPQGPQETQYF	TGTGCCAGCTCACCGCAGGGTCCGCAAGAGACCCAGTACTTC
.	.	TRBV7-2	TRBJ2-3	CASTRTTADTQYF	TGTGCCAGCACCCGAACGACAGCAGATACGCAGTATTTT
once	TRBD1	TRBV5-1	TRBJ2-2	CASREQGGTGELFF	TGCGCCAGCAGGGAACAGGGGGGCACCGGGGAGCTGTTTTTT
.	.	TRBV14	TRBJ1-1	CASSQDRGNEAFF	TGTGCCAGCAGCCAAGATCGAGGAAATGAAGCTTTCTTT
.	.	TRBV7-2	TRBJ2-5	CASSQVWQETQYF	TGTGCCAGCAGCCAAGTTTGGCAGGAGACCCAGTACTTC
.	TRBD2	TRBV5-5	TRBJ2-7	CASSLGLAGLLSYEQYF	TGTGCCAGCAGCCTTGGACTAGCGGGCCTCTTATCCTACGAGCAGTACTTC
.	TRBD2	TRBV6-5	TRBJ2-7	CASSSRGDASAKQYF	TGTGCCAGCAGTTCCCGGGGGGACGCCTCCGCCAAGCAGTACTTC
.	TRBD2	TRBV5-5	TRBJ2-3	CASSITSGANTDTQYF	TGTGCCAGCAGCATTACTAGCGGGGCGAACACAGATACGCAGTATTTT
few	.	TRBV18	TRBJ1-3	CASSPPEWGPLQGNTIYF	TGTGCCAGCTCACCACCGGAATGGGGGCCATTACAAGGAAACACCATATATTTT
.	TRBD1	TRBV6-5	TRBJ1-2	CASSYGQGVGYTF	TGTGCCAGCAGCTACGGGCAGGGGGTTGGCTACACCTTC
once	TRBD1	TRBV27	TRBJ2-5	CASSLWKAGGRETQYF	TGTGCCAGCAGTTTATGGAAAGCAGGGGGCAGAGAGACCCAGTACTTC
.	.	TRBV4-1	TRBJ2-3	CASSQARGSTDTQYF	TGCGCCAGCAGCCAAGCTCGCGGTAGCACAGATACGCAGTATTTT
.	TRBD2	TRBV30	TRBJ2-1	CAWSSRGGLRNEQFF	TGTGCCTGGAGTTCCCGGGGGGGCTTGAGGAATGAGCAGTTCTTC
.	.	TRBV9	TRBJ1-2	CASSVGAGYGYTF	TGTGCCAGCAGCGTGGGGGCGGGCTATGGCTACACCTTC
.	.	TRBV5-1	TRBJ2-7	CASSLGGEQYF	TGCGCCAGCAGCTTGGGCGGAGAGCAGTACTTC
.	TRBD2	TRBV7-2	TRBJ2-3	CASSLTSGAPDTQYF	TGTGCCAGCAGCTTAACTAGCGGGGCCCCAGATACGCAGTATTTT
.	TRBD1	TRBV29-1	TRBJ1-1	CSVGGQKNTEAFF	TGCAGCGTTGGGGGACAGAAGAACACTGAAGCTTTCTTT
.	.	TRBV2	TRBJ1-5	CASSEDIRKNQPQHF	TGTGCCAGCAGTGAAGACATCAGGAAAAATCAGCCCCAGCATTTT
.	TRBD1	TRBV5-1	TRBJ1-4	CASRTTPGQGNEKLFF	TGCGCCAGCAGGACCACACCGGGACAGGGTAATGAAAAACTGTTTTTT
.	.	TRBV7-9	TRBJ2-7	CSSNVWGDEQYF	TGTTCCAGCAATGTGTGGGGGGACGAGCAGTACTTC
.	TRBD2	TRBV2	TRBJ2-1	CASSGSGGGDEQFF	TGTGCCAGCAGTGGTAGCGGGGGGGGCGATGAGCAGTTCTTC
.	.	TRBV18	TRBJ2-7	CASSPPRQTSGVEQYF	TGTGCCAGCTCACCCCCCCGACAGACTTCAGGGGTCGAGCAGTACTTC
.	TRBD2	TRBV4-2	TRBJ2-2	CASSQARGEGGELFF	TGTGCCAGCAGCCAAGCTCGTGGGGAGGGCGGGGAGCTGTTTTTT
.	.	TRBV27	TRBJ2-7	CASSARLGYEQYF	TGTGCCAGCAGTGCCCGACTAGGATACGAGCAGTACTTC
.	.	TRBV6-5	TRBJ1-5	CASSEVQGFQPQHF	TGTGCCAGCAGTGAGGTACAGGGATTTCAGCCCCAGCATTTT
.	.	TRBV6-1	TRBJ1-2	CASSEWQGNNYGYTF	TGTGCCAGCAGTGAATGGCAGGGGAACAACTATGGCTACACCTTC
.	.	TRBV7-2	TRBJ2-7	CASSQGHFYEQYF	TGTGCCAGCAGCCAGGGACACTTCTACGAGCAGTACTTC
.	TRBD2	TRBV7-2	TRBJ2-5	CASSPTSVRETQYF	TGTGCCAGCAGCCCAACTAGCGTCAGGGAGACCCAGTACTTC
.	.	TRBV7-3	TRBJ2-2	CASSPVPGELFF	TGTGCCAGCAGCCCCGTCCCCGGGGAGCTGTTTTTT
.	.	TRBV7-9	TRBJ2-3	CASSPPSVSGLTDTQYF	TGTGCCAGCAGCCCCCCGAGTGTGAGCGGGCTTACAGATACGCAGTATTTT
few	TRBD1	TRBV28	TRBJ1-2	CASSLGQGNYGYTF	TGTGCCAGCAGTTTAGGACAGGGTAACTATGGCTACACCTTC
.	TRBD2	TRBV6-1	TRBJ2-3	CASSGWTSGLTDTQYF	TGTGCCAGCAGTGGGTGGACTAGCGGGCTCACAGATACGCAGTATTTT
.	TRBD2	TRBV28	TRBJ2-2	CASSTPAGSTGELFF	TGTGCCAGCAGTACCCCAGCGGGGTCCACCGGGGAGCTGTTTTTT
.	.	TRBV11-3	TRBJ2-7	CASSLDNSYEQYF	TGTGCCAGCAGCTTAGACAACAGCTACGAGCAGTACTTC
.	TRBD2	TRBV10-1	TRBJ2-2	CASSHSGANTGELFF	TGCGCCAGCAGCCATAGCGGGGCAAACACCGGGGAGCTGTTTTTT
.	.	TRBV4-1	TRBJ1-1	CASSQEEAAYLTEAFF	TGTGCCAGCAGCCAAGAAGAGGCAGCATATCTCACTGAAGCTTTCTTT
.	.	TRBV6-1	TRBJ1-1	CASRLQGYAEAFF	TGTGCCAGCAGACTACAGGGTTATGCTGAAGCTTTCTTT
.	.	TRBV5-1	TRBJ2-6	CASYRDSGANVLTF	TGCGCCAGCTACAGGGACTCTGGGGCCAACGTCCTGACTTTC
.	.	TRBV6-1	TRBJ1-1	CASTEKAAGVEAFF	TGTGCCAGCACCGAAAAGGCGGCAGGGGTCGAAGCTTTCTTT
.	.	TRBV5-1	TRBJ2-1	CASRLQGSFSYNEQFF	TGCGCCAGCAGATTACAGGGTTCGTTCTCCTACAATGAGCAGTTCTTC
.	TRBD2	TRBV5-1	TRBJ2-2	CASSGRGGTNTGELFF	TGCGCCAGCAGCGGACGGGGGGGAACGAACACCGGGGAGCTGTTTTTT
.	TRBD1	TRBV7-2	TRBJ1-4	CASRMGQGEEKLFF	TGTGCCAGCAGAATGGGACAGGGTGAGGAAAAACTGTTTTTT